The clone carrying this T cell receptor (beta chain) was detected ten times or more. Its antigen is not known. This sample is drawn from a study of identical twins. Notes on the study in general: High-abundance cord blood beta clonotypes had fewer insertions; memory repertoires showed none. Models, which agreed with sharing between unrelated individuals, nonetheless underestimated the out-of-frame TCR alpha sharing seen in monozygotic twins. Zero-insertion analyses were open to partial confounding by invariant MAIT and iNKT cells. The degree of excess twin sharing was weaker in beta out-of-frame sequences.

TCRdb redid the calling of the 5' RACE reads with MiXCR, one entry per CDR3 protein. The sample lists roughly 1.6 million distinct CDR3 sequences, roughly 35% seen once, with less than 0.35% in the top ten. Germline V lookup: CDR1 MNHNY, CDR2 SVGAGI (reference sequence). The CDR3 contains 13 residues. Trimming shortened V by 3 bases and J by 8 bases, and 13 bases separated the two germline ends. The sample taken for sequencing was cord blood. The clonotype comes from a newborn girl in good health. V usage is TRBV6-6 and J usage is TRBJ1-2, with D unresolved. CDR3 in DNA: TGTGCCAGCAGTTATGGGGAGGGTCAAGGCTACACCTTC. Its translation: CASSYGEGQGYTF.